This T cell receptor beta chain was profiled in a study of post-analysis software for immune sequencing data. Findings and caveats of the study: The study found significantly lower normalized Chao1 diversity in multiple sclerosis patients than in controls. Controls had lower frequencies than patients of about 5 TRBV segments, which included TRBV5-6, TRBV5-1 and TRBV20-1.

cDNA libraries of TCR beta carried unique molecular identifiers. From the PCR reads, TCRdb called clonotypes with MiXCR, one entry per CDR3 protein. The data contain fewer than 850,000 distinct CDR3 sequences, 25% to 30% of them seen just once; the ten biggest clones take up 0.5% to 0.6%. V lost 1 base and J lost 7, with 14 bases in between. CDR1 SGHTA and CDR2 FQGNSA come from the germline V gene. This CDR3 comprises 15 residues. This clonotype was observed a handful of times. Antigen specificity is unknown. The sequencing sample was made of blood. V usage is TRBV7-2 and J usage is TRBJ2-1; D uncertain. This TCR was recovered from a girl aged 5-17 years with multiple sclerosis. CDR3 DNA sequence: TGTGCCAGCAGCTTAGGGTCTACCATTATGAATGAGCAGTTCTTC. The encoded protein is CASSLGSTIMNEQFF. The entire variable domain, with the rest obtained from reference TRBV7-2 and TRBJ2-1, is as follows: GAGVSQSPSNKVTEKGKDVELRCDPISGHTALYWYRQSLGQGLEFLIYFQGNSAPDKSGLPSDRFSAERTGGSVSTLTIQRTQQEDSAVYLCASSLGSTIMNEQFFGPGTRLTVL.